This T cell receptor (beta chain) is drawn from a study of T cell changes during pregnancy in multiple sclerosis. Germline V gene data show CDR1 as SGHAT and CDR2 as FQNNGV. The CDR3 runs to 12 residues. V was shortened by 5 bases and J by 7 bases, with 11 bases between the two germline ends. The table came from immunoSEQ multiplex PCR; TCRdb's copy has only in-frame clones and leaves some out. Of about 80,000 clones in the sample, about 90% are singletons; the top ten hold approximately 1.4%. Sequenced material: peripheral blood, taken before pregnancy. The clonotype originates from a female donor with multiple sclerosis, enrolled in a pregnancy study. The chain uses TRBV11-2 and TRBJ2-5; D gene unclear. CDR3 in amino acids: CASSPEATTQYF. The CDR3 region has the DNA TGTGCCAGCAGCCCAGAGGCTACGACCCAGTACTTC.